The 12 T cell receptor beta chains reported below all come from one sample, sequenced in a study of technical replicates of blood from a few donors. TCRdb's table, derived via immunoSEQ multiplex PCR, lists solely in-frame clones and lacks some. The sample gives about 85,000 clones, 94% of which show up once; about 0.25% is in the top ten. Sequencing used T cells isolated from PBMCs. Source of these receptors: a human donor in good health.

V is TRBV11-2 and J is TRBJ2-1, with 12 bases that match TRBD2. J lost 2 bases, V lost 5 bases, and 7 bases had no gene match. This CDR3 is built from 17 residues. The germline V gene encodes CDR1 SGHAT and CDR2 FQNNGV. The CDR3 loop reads CASSHTSGRQTYNEQFF. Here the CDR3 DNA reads TGTGCCAGCAGCCATACTAGCGGGAGGCAAACCTACAATGAGCAGTTCTTC. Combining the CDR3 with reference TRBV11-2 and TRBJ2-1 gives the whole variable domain EAGVAQSPRYKIIEKRQSVAFWCNPISGHATLYWYQQILGQGPKLLIQFQNNGVVDDSQLPKDRFSAERLKGVDSTLKIQPAKLEDSAVYLCASSHTSGRQTYNEQFFGPGTRLTVL.

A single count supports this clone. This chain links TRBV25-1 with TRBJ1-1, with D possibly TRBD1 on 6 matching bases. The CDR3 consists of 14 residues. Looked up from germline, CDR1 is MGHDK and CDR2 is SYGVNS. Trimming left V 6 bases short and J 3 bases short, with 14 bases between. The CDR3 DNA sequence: TGTGCCAGCAGCCTCGGGGGGGCGTACACTGAAGCTTTCTTT. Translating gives CASSLGGAYTEAFF.

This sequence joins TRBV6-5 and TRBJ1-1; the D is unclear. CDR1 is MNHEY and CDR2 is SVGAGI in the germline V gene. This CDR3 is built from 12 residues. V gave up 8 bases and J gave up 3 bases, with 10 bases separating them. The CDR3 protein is CASVRRDTEAFF. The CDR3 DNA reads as TGTGCCAGCGTGAGGAGGGACACTGAAGCTTTCTTT.

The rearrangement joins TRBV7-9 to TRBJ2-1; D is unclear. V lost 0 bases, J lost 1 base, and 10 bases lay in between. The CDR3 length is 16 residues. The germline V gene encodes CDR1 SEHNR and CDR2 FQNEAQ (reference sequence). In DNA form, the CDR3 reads TGTGCCAGCAGCTTAGCAATCCTGACTTCCTACAATGAGCAGTTCTTC. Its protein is CASSLAILTSYNEQFF.

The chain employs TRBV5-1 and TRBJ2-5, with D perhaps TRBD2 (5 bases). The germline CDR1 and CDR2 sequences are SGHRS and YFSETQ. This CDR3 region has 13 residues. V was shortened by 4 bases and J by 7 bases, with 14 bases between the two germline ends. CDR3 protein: CASSLGSEVTQYF. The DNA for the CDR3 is TGCGCCAGCAGCCTGGGTAGCGAGGTGACCCAGTACTTC.

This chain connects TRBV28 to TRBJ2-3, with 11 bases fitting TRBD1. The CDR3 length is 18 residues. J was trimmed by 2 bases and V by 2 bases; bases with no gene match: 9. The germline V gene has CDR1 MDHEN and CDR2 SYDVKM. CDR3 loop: CASSLRGQGGRFTDTQYF. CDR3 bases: TGTGCCAGCAGTTTAAGGGGACAGGGGGGGAGGTTCACAGATACGCAGTATTTT.

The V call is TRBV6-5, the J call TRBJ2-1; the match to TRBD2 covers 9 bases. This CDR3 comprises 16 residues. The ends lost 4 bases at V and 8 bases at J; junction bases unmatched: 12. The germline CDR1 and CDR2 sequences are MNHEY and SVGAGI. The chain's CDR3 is CASSFAGGNLLDEQFF. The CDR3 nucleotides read TGTGCCAGCAGTTTTGCGGGGGGGAACCTTTTAGATGAGCAGTTCTTC.

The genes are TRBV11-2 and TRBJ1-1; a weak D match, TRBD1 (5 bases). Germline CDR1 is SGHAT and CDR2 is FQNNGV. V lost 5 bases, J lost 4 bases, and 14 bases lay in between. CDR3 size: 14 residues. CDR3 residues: CASSPQGKGTEAFF. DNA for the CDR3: TGTGCCAGCAGCCCGCAGGGTAAGGGCACTGAAGCTTTCTTT.

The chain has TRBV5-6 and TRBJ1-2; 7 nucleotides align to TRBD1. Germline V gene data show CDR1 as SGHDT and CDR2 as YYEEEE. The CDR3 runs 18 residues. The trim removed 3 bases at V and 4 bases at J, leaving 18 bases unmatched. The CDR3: CASSSVAEGDSRSYGYTF. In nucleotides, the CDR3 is TGTGCCAGCAGCTCGGTTGCTGAAGGGGACAGCCGGAGCTATGGCTACACCTTC.

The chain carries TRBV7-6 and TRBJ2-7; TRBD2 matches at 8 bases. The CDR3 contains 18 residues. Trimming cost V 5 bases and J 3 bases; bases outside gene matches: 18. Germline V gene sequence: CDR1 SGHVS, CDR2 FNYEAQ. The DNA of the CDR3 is TGTGCCAGCAGCCTCAAACCCGGGGGGGCGTCCTCTGGCTACGAGCAGTACTTC. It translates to CASSLKPGGASSGYEQYF.

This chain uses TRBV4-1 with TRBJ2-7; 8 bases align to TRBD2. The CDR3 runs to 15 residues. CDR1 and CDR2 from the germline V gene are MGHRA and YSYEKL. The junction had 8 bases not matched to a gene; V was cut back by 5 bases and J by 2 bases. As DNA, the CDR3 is TGCGCCAGCAGCACACAAAGCGGGGGACCCTACGAGCAGTACTTC. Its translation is CASSTQSGGPYEQYF.

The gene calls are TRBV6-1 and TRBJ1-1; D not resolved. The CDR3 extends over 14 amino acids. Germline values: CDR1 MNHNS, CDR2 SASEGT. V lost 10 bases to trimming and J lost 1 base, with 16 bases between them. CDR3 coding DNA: TGTGCCACCTACACTCCCGGGGAGAACACTGAAGCTTTCTTT. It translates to CATYTPGENTEAFF.